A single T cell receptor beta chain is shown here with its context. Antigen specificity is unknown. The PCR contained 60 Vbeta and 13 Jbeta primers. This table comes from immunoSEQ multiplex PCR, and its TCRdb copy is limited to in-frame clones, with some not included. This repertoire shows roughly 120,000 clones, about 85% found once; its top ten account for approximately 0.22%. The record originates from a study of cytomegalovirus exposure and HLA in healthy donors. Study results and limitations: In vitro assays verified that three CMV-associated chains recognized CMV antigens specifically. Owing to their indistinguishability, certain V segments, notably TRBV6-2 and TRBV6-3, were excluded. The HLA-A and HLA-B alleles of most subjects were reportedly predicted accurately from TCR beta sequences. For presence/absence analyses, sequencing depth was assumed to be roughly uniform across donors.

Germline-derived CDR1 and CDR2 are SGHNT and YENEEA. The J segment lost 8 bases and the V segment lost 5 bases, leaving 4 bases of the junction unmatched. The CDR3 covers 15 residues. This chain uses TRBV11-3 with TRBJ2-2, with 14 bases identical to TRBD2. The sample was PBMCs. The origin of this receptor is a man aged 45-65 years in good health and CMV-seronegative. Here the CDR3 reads CASSRLAGGVGELFF. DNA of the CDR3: TGTGCCAGCAGCCGACTAGCGGGAGGGGTTGGGGAGCTGTTTTTT.